The 5 T cell receptor beta chains below all came from one sample that was sequenced in a study of shared clonotypes between healthy human individuals. Data came from immunoSEQ multiplex PCR; TCRdb stores just in-frame clones and leaves some out. The sample includes 2 million to 2.5 million clones, 80% to 95% of them seen just once. Sequenced sample: naive CD4+ T cells from PBMCs. The subset here: CD45RA+ positively selected. The receptors were gathered from a man aged 18 to 29 in good health. Some clones in this sample may be carry-over from other donors' samples.

Remarks on this clone: Distinct nucleotide sequences in the sample also encode this CDR3. This CDR3 reads CASSTGTGVGANVLTF. DNA of the CDR3: TGCGCCAGCAGCACCGGGACAGGGGTCGGGGCCAACGTCCTGACTTTC. The chain combines TRBV5-1 with TRBJ2-6, with 10 nucleotides matching TRBD1. The CDR3 contains 16 residues. J was trimmed by 4 bases and V by 4 bases; bases with no gene match: 5. The germline gives CDR1 SGHRS, CDR2 YFSETQ.

In its sample, this clone was seen once. Other DNA sequences in this sample translate to the same CDR3. This sequence joins TRBV6-4 and TRBJ2-2; perhaps TRBD1 as D (6 bases). Trimming cost V 6 bases and J 1 base, with 9 bases left between them. CDR1 MRHNA and CDR2 SNTAGT come from the germline V gene. This CDR3 spans 14 amino acids. CDR3 region: CASRLDRNTGELFF. The CDR3, as DNA: TGTGCCAGCAGACTGGACAGGAACACCGGGGAGCTGTTTTTT.

The chain couples TRBV7-9 to TRBJ2-5, with a possible D match to TRBD2 (5 bases). The CDR3 loop spans 13 amino acids. Germline V gene lookup returns CDR1 SEHNR and CDR2 FQNEAQ (reference sequence). Trimming removed 5 bases from V and 3 bases from J, with 10 bases in between. The chain's CDR3 is CASSAPGEETQYF. The DNA for the CDR3 is TGTGCCAGCAGCGCGCCCGGGGAAGAGACCCAGTACTTC.

Written as DNA, the CDR3 is TGTGCCAGCAGTGACGAACAGAGATCTGGAAACACCATATATTTT. Translating gives CASSDEQRSGNTIYF. The chain uses TRBV6-1 and TRBJ1-3; no reliable D call. V was pared by 3 bases and J by 1 base, with 10 bases between. CDR1 is MNHNS, CDR2 SASEGT, per germline. The CDR3 spans 15 residues.

This chain links TRBV10-3 with TRBJ1-1; 7 bases fit TRBD1. V lost 10 bases to trimming and J lost 1 base; unmatched junction nucleotides: 9. CDR1 is ENHRY and CDR2 is SYGVKD in the germline V gene. The CDR3 consists of 14 residues. The CDR3 loop is CATSLDRANTEAFF. CDR3 DNA: TGTGCCACCTCCCTCGACAGGGCGAACACTGAAGCTTTCTTT.